Below are 4 T cell receptor beta chains sequenced from a single sample in a study of blood T cell repertoires in COVID-19. The data were produced by immunoSEQ multiplex PCR, yet TCRdb's version contains in-frame clones alone and is incomplete. The table lists hundreds of thousands of clones, around 80% of them singletons. Specimen: PBMCs or T cells enriched from blood (not recorded which). The receptors shown here come from a man in his forties or fifties who had been exposed to COVID-19.

This clone was seen a few times. V usage is TRBV6-2 or TRBV6-3 and J usage is TRBJ2-3; 9 nucleotides align to TRBD2. The CDR3 is 14 residues long. CDR1 MNHEY and CDR2 SVGEGT come from the germline V gene. Trimming took 5 bases from V and 0 from J; bases not matched to a gene: 0. The CDR3 coding sequence is TGTGCCAGCAGTACTAGCGGGAGCACAGATACGCAGTATTTT. This encodes CASSTSGSTDTQYF.

J is TRBJ1-1 and V is TRBV28; D is unresolved. CDR3 length: 14 amino acids. Trimming stripped 4 bases from V and 1 base from J, with 10 bases between. Germline assignment: CDR1 MDHEN and CDR2 SYDVKM. The CDR3 spells CASSSGTPNTEAFF. The CDR3 DNA reads TGTGCCAGCAGTTCAGGCACTCCGAACACTGAAGCTTTCTTT.

The chain joins TRBV11-3 to TRBJ2-1; 11 bases line up with TRBD2. The CDR3 loop spans 16 amino acids. Germline trimming cut 3 bases from V and 3 bases from J; bases unmatched to any gene: 4. Germline CDR1 reads SGHNT; CDR2 reads YENEEA. The CDR3 DNA is TGTGCCAGCAGCTTCACCGGGACTAGCGGCTACAATGAGCAGTTCTTC. Translated, it gives CASSFTGTSGYNEQFF.

This chain uses TRBV18 with TRBJ2-3; 9 bases match TRBD2. CDR1 and CDR2 from the germline V gene are KGHSH and LQKENI. Trimming at V came to 4 bases and at J to 8 bases, leaving 10 bases not matched to a gene. The CDR3 consists of 15 residues. CDR3 in DNA: TGTGCCAGCTCACTCCCTCTTGCGGGGGGGGGTACGCAGTATTTT. It encodes CASSLPLAGGGTQYF.